This paragraph reports one TCR beta chain. This clone was found once. The antigen it binds to is not known. Base qualities are not at hand, and no much larger clone is one base apart. The immunoSEQ Assay, a bias-controlled multiplex PCR, was used to amplify TCRbeta CDR3 regions from genomic DNA. For the original study's pipeline: Within the assay, amplification of reference gene primers was used to estimate how many nucleated cells each sample contained. Sequence reads were collapsed and filtered to measure the absolute abundance of every unique TCRbeta CDR3 rearrangement. For each sample, productive Simpson clonality was calculated as the square root of Simpson's diversity index across productive rearrangements. The table comes from immuneACCESS by way of TCRdb, which keeps in-frame sequences with V and J called. Part of the clones is missing from these tables; in studies checked, under half for an unresolved V gene and the rest for unknown reasons. The V and J calls and the clone size are those of that table, but D and trimming were determined from the DNA. Recorded for this sample are some 83,000 clones; roughly four fifths of them occurred a single time. The biggest ten clones account for 21% of the sample.

The collaborating institutions used their own protocols to collect whole blood in K2EDTA tubes. Collaborator samples were shipped for TCRbeta analysis as frozen whole blood, isolated PBMCs, or DNA extracted from either sample type. These data come from a study of blood T cell repertoires in COVID-19 (dated by TCRdb to the early 2020s). Notes on the research overall: Samples covering the acute and convalescent phases of COVID-19 were provided by collaborators in the United States, Italy and Spain. The prospective study material was composed of cDNA or gDNA derived from T cells, B-cell-depleted T cells, or PBMCs. The repertoires were released in a freely available public database intended as a resource for research on the immune response to SARS-CoV-2. The sample metadata nearly always contained a de-identified subject ID, COVID-19 status, age in years and sex. Where available, HLA class I and class II types were obtained from metadata supplied by the sample provider rather than from assay-based typing. Subjects who had been exposed to COVID-19, were actively infected with it, or had recovered from it provided the deeply sampled blood TCRbeta repertoires that made up the dataset. The samples were drawn from the first 160 participants of the ongoing ImmuneRACE study and from over a thousand subjects provided by 6 global collaborators.

Overall results and qualifications from the work: The quantity of clinical and demographic metadata differed by source and by participant and was supplied without curation.

Sequenced sample: peripheral blood. The origin of this receptor is a human donor in a cohort sampled during active COVID-19.

CDR3 region: CASSSFGGSGNTIYF. The sequence in DNA is TGTGCCAGCAGTTCCTTCGGTGGTTCTGGAAACACCATATATTTT. The chain is encoded by TRBV6-1 joined to TRBJ1-3; the D gene identity is not certain. Measured from the cysteine to the phenylalanine, the CDR3 is 15 residues long. The retained sequence is limited to the CDR3, 45 bases, with the frame set at the first base. The germline V gene gives CDR1 as MNHNS and CDR2 as SASEGT. V is reduced by 5 bases and J by 1 base, leaving a spacing of 12 bases between them.